This T cell receptor (beta chain) was sequenced in a study of blood T cell repertoires in COVID-19. As for the study in general: Some COVID-19 samples were acute and others convalescent; all came from the United States, Italy and Spain.

Source study methods: Quantification of nucleated cells was approximated via reference gene primer amplification. TCRdb keeps only in-frame clones here, not all; method: immunoSEQ multiplex PCR. Clonal size and the V and J genes are those of that table, whereas D and trimming came from the DNA. This table holds about 85,000 clones, roughly 89% found once. CDR3 size: 15 residues. CDR1 and CDR2 (germline): GTSNPN, SVGIG (reference sequence). Between the trimmed V and J ends, which lost 0 bases and 1 base, there was a span of 13 bases. The source of this sequence is a man aged 60 to 75 with acute or convalescent COVID-19. The genes are TRBV30 and TRBJ2-7; TRBD1 might be the D (6 bases). The sequencing sample was made of peripheral blood. In DNA form, the CDR3 reads TGTGCCTGGAGTGTACAGGGCCCTACTTCCTACGAGCAGTACTTC. Translated: CAWSVQGPTSYEQYF.